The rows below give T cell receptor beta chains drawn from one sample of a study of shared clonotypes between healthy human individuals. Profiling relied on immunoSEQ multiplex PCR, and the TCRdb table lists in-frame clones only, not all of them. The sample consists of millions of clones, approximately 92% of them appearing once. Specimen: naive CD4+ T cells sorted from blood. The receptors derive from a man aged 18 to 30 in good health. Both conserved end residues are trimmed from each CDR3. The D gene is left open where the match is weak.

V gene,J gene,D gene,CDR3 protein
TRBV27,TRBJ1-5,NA,ASSPRGGRHQPQH
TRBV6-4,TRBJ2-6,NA,ASSVGLRGANVLT
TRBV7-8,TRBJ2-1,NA,ASSLVWVTYNEQF
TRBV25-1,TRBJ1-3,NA,ASSGGTTRVGNTIY
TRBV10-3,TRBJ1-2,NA,AISEFGGYT
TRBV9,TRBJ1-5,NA,ALAAGTTAHQPQH
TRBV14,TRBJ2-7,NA,ASSLGTKRKEQY
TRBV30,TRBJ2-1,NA,AWRRVPDYNEQF
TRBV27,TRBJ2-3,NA,ASSFMVTFTDTQY
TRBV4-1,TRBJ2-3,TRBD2,ASSQTRLAGATSTDTQY
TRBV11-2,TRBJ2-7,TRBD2,ASSQAGLAAHEQY
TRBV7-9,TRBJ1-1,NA,ASSRRPTDTEAF
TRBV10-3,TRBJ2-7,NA,ATRGREQY
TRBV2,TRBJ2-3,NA,ASSGEGADTQY
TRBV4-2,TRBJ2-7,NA,ASSQSYSGTYEQY
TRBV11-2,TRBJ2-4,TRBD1,ASSLGPGTGEAKNIQY
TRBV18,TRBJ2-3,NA,ASSPTGPFTDTQY
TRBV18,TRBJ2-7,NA,ASSPSRGYEQY
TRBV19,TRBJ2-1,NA,ASSRTGNEQF
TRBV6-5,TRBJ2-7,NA,ASQGPLYEQY
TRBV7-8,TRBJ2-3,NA,ASSRGGSAVDTQY
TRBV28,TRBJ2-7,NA,ASSLRGARNEQY
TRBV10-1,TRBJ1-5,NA,ASSPEGSQPQH
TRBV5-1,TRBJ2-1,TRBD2,ASSFSGRAIDEQF